The T cell receptor (beta chain) under discussion was sequenced for a study of blood T cell repertoires in COVID-19. Study-wide background: Sites across the United States, Italy and Spain contributed samples from acute and convalescent COVID-19. Sample material is recorded as cDNA or gDNA derived from T cells, B-cell-depleted T cells, or PBMCs.

In the authors' methods: The authors estimated nucleated cell counts from reference gene primer amplification. The data were produced by immunoSEQ multiplex PCR, yet TCRdb's version contains in-frame clones alone and is incomplete. V, J and clone size were drawn from that table, and D and trimming were deduced from the DNA. This sample has 100,000 to 150,000 clones, with 88% found just once. This receptor was identified in a man in his 70s with active COVID-19. The source material was peripheral blood.

CDR3 region: CASSDQRGYNEQFF. CDR3 DNA: TGTGCCAGCTCAGACCAGCGGGGCTACAATGAGCAGTTCTTC. This rearrangement joins TRBV18 to TRBJ2-1; TRBD2 agrees at 7 bases. Germline CDR1 and CDR2: KGHSH and LQKENI. The CDR3 consists of 14 residues. V trimming: 5 bases; J trimming: 3 bases; junction bases outside the gene matches: 4.